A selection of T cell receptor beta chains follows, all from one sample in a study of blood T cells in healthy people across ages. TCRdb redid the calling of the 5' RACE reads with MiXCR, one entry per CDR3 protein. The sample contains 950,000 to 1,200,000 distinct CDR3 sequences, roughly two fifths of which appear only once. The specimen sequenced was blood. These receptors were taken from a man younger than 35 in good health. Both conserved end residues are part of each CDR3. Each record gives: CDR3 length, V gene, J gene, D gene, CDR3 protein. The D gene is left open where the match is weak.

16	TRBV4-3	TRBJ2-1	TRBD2	CASSQDPASGRNEQFF
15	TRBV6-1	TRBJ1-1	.	CASSEIGGMNTEAFF
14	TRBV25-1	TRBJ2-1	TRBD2	CASSDRAGDNEQFF
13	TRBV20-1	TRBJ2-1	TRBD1	CSGVRGGNNEQFF
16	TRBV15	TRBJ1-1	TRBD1	CATSRDRARGYTEAFF
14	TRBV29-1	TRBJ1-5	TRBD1	CSAKDRGGNQPQHF
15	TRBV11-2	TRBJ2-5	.	CASSTIEGLQETQYF
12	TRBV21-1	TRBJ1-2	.	CASSRESYGYTF
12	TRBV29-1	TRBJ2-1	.	CSVESPLREQFF
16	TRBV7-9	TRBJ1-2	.	CASSNSGTVISYGYTF
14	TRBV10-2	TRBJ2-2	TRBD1	CASVGQGAFGELFF
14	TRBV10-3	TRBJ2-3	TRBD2	CAIGLAGATDTQYF
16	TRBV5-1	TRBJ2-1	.	CASSQDRNKTYNEQFF
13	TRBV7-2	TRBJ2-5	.	CASSLRSGETQYF
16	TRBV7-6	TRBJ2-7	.	CASSSNRGIKAYEQYF
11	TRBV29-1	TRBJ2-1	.	CSVVRGVEQFF
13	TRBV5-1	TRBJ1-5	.	CARAPAHNQPQHF
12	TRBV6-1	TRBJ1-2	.	CASSRGVHGYTF
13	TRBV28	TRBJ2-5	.	CASSLPAQETQYF
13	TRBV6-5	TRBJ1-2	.	CASSDKGVGGYTF
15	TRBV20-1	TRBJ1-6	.	CSADGAGEYISPLHF
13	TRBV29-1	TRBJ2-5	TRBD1	CSVEGTERNEQYF
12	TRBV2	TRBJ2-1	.	CASSESLYQQFF
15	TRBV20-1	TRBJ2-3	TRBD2	CSAREGGGNTDTQYF
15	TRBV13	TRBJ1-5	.	CASSEGIGSAQPQHF
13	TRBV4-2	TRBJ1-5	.	CASSHPRPSVRHF
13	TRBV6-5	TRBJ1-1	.	CASSYKGTTEAFF
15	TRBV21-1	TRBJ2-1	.	CASSKGGRGYNDQFF
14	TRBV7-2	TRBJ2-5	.	CASSYSRYQETQYF
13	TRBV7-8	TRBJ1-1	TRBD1	CASSPGGGFSAFF
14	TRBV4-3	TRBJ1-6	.	CASSQLIRESPLHF
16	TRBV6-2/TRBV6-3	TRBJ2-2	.	CASSEWYRGPTGELFF
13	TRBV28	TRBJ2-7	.	CASSRRQVYEQYF
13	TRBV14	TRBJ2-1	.	CASSQDQGYEQFF
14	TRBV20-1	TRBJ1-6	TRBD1	CSASRDRNYSPLHF
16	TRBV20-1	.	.	CSARDPRGKGYNEQYF
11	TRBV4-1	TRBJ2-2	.	CASSQDEELFF
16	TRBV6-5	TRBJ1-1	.	CASSYSSWQANTEAFF
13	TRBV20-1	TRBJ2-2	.	CSASHGYTGELFF
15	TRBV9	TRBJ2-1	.	CASSVEAGPYNEQFF
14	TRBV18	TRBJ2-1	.	CASSLTGSGHEQFF
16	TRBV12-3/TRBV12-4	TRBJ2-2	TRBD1	CASSPRTGGNTGELFF